The clone carrying this T cell receptor beta chain has at least ten counts. TCRdb re-called the 5' RACE reads with MiXCR, one entry per CDR3 protein. The sample yields under 300,000 distinct CDR3 sequences, approximately 12% seen once. This sample was included in a study of CD8 T cells in ankylosing spondylitis. V was trimmed by 7 bases and J by 10 bases, leaving 14 bases between them. The germline V gene has CDR1 SQVTM and CDR2 ANQGSEA. The CDR3 runs 11 residues. The genes are TRBV29-1 and TRBJ2-1, with D uncertain. The sequenced material came from blood, either unsorted or a sorted T cell fraction (not recorded which). The receptor comes from a male donor with ankylosing spondylitis or in good health (not recorded which). The CDR3 loop reads CSGGYSREQFF. The CDR3 DNA follows: TGCAGCGGCGGCTACTCCAGGGAGCAGTTCTTC.